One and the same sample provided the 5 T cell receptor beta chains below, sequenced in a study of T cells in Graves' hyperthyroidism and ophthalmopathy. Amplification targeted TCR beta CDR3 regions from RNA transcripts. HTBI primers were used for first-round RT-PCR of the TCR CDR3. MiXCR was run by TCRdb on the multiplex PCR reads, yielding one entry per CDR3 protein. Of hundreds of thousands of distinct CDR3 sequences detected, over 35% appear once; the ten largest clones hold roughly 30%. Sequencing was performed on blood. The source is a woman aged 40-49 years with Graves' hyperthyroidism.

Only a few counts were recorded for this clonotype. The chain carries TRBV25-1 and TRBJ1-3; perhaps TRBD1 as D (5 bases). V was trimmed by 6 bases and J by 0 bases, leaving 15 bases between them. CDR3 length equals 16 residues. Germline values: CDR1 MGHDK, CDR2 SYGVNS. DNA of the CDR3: TGTGCCAGCAGATCCTATACAGGACTCTCTGGAAACACCATATATTTT. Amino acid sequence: CASRSYTGLSGNTIYF.

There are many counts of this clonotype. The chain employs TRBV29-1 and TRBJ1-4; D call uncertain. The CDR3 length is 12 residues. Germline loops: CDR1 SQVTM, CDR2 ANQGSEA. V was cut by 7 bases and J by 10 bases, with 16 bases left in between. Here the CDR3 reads CSARAYEGKLFF. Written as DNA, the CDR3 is TGCAGCGCCCGCGCCTACGAGGGAAAACTGTTTTTT.

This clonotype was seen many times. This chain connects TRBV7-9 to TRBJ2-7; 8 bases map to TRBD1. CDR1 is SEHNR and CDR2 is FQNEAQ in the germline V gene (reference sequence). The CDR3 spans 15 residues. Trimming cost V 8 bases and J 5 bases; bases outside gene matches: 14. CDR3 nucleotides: TGTGCCAGCGCGATTAGTGGACAGGGTACGGACGAGCAGTACTTC. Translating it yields CASAISGQGTDEQYF.

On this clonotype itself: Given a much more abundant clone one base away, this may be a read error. CDR3: CSAQREIPTYEQYF. For the CDR3, the DNA is TGCAGTGCCCAACGGGAGATCCCGACCTACGAGCAGTACTTC. The V gene is TRBV20-1, the J gene TRBJ2-7, with D possibly matching TRBD2 (6 bases). The CDR3 loop spans 14 amino acids. V lost 6 bases to trimming and J lost 2 bases, with 17 bases between them. The V gene's germline CDR1 is DFQATT and CDR2 SNEGSKA (reference sequence).

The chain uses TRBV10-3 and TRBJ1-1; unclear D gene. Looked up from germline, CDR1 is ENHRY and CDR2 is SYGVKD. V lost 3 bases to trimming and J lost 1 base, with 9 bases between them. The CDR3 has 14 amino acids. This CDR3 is CAISDYGRNTEAFF. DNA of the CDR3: TGTGCCATCAGTGATTACGGCAGGAACACTGAAGCTTTCTTT.